This note documents a single T cell receptor beta chain sequence. The target antigen is unknown. The sample comes from a study of shared clonotypes between healthy human individuals. TCRdb keeps only in-frame clones here, not all; method: immunoSEQ multiplex PCR. The sample lists 600,000 to 700,000 clones; 73% were seen once. Study-wide results and caveats: When compared with the clonotypes that were shared by all four sorted-subset donors, the non-shared clonotypes turned out to have lower generation probabilities.

The CDR3 spans 14 residues. Germline-derived CDR1 and CDR2 are MNHEY and SMNVEV (reference sequence). V was shortened by 3 bases and J by 2 bases, with 10 bases between the two germline ends. The chain combines TRBV27 with TRBJ1-2; no definite D call. The clonotype originates from a woman between 25 and 40 years old in good health. Sequencing used memory CD4+ T cells sorted from blood. Subset reported: CD45RA-negative fraction. CDR3 sequence: CASSFGRANYGYTF. The CDR3 coding sequence is TGTGCCAGCAGTTTCGGCAGAGCGAACTATGGCTACACCTTC.